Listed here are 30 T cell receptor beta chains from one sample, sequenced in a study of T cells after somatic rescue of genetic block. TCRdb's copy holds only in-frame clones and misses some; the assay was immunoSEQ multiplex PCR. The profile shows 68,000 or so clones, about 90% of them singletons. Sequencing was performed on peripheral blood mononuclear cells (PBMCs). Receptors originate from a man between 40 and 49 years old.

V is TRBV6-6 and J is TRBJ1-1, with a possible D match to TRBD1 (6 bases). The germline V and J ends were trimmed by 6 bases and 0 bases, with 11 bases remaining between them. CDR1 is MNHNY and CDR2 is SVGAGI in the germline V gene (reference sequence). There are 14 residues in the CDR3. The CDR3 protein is CASRLQGLNTEAFF. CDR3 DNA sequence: TGTGCCAGCAGGTTACAGGGTTTGAACACTGAAGCTTTCTTT.

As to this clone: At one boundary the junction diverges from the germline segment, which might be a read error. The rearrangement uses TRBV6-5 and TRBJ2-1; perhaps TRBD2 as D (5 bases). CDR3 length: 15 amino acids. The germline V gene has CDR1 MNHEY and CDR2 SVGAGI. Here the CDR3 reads CASSYSDSPTNQQFF. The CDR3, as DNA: TGTGCCAGCAGTTACTCGGACTCCCCCACCAATCAGCAGTTCTTC.

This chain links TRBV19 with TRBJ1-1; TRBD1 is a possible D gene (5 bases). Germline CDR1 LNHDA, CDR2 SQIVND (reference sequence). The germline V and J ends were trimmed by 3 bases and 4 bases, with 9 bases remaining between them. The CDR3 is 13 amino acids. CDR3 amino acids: CASSIYGATEAFF. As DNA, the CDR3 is TGTGCCAGTAGTATTTACGGGGCCACTGAAGCTTTCTTT.

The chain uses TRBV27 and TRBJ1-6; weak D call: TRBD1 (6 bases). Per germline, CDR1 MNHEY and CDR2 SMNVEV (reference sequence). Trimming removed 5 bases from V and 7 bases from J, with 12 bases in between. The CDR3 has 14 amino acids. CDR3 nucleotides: TGTGCCAGCAGTCCCGACAGGCCGAATTCACCCCTCCACTTT. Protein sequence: CASSPDRPNSPLHF.

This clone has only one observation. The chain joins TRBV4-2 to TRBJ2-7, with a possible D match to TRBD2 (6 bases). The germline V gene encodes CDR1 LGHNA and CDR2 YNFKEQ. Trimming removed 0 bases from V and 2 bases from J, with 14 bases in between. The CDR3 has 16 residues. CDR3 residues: CASSQEGRRMAYEQYF. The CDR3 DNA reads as TGTGCCAGCAGCCAAGAAGGGAGGAGGATGGCCTACGAGCAGTACTTC.

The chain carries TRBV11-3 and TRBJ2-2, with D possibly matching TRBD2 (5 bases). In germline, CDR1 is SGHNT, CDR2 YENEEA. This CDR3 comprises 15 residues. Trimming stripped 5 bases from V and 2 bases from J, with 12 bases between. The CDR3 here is CASSPFAGNTGELFF. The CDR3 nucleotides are TGTGCCAGCAGCCCCTTTGCGGGCAACACCGGGGAGCTGTTTTTT.

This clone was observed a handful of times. CDR3 protein: CASSQGAGKDTEAFF. DNA of the CDR3: TGCGCCAGCAGCCAAGGTGCAGGGAAGGACACTGAAGCTTTCTTT. The chain has TRBV4-1 and TRBJ1-1; tentatively, D is TRBD1 (5 bases). Germline loops: CDR1 MGHRA, CDR2 YSYEKL. The CDR3 is 15 residues long. V was trimmed by 1 base and J by 3 bases, leaving 12 bases between them.

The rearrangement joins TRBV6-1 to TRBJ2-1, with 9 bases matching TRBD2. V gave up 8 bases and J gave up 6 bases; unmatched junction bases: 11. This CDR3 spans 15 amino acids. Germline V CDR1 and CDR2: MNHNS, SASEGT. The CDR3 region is CASQWGLAGSNEQFF. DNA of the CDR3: TGTGCCAGCCAGTGGGGCCTAGCGGGGAGCAATGAGCAGTTCTTC.

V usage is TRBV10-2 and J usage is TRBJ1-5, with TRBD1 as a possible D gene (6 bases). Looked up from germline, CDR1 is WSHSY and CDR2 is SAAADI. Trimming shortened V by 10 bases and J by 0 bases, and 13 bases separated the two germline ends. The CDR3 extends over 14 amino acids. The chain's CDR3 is CATQLGGSNQPQHF. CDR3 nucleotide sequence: TGCGCCACTCAGCTAGGGGGTAGCAATCAGCCCCAGCATTTT.

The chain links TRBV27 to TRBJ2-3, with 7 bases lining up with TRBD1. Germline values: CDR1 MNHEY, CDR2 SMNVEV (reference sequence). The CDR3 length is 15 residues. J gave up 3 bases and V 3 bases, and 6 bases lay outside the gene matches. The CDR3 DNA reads TGTGCCAGCAGTTTCGGACGACAGGGAACAGATACGCAGTATTTT. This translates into CASSFGRQGTDTQYF.

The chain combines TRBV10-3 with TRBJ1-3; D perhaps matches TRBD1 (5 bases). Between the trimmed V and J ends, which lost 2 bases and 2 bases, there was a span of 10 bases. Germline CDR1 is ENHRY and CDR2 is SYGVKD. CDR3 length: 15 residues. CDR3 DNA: TGTGCCATCAGTGAGCCCCCGGGGGCTGGAAACACCATATATTTT. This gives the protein CAISEPPGAGNTIYF.

In DNA, the CDR3 is TGTGCCAGCTCACCAAACAGATTCGGACGGGCGAACACTGAAGCTTTCTTT. Translated, it gives CASSPNRFGRANTEAFF. The gene calls are TRBV18 and TRBJ1-1, with no clear D. The CDR3 covers 17 residues. Germline V gene lookup returns CDR1 KGHSH and CDR2 LQKENI. Trimming cost V 2 bases and J 1 base, with 17 bases left between them.

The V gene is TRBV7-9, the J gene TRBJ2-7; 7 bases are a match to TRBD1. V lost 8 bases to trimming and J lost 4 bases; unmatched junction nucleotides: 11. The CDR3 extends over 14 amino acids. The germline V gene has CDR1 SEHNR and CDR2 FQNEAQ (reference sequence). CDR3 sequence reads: CASQMTGLVYEQYF. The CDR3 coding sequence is TGTGCCAGCCAAATGACAGGGTTGGTTTACGAGCAGTACTTC.

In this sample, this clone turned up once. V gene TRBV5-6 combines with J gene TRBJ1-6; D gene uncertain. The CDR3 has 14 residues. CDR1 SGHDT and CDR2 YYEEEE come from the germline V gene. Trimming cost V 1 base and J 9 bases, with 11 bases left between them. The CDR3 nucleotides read TGTGCCAGCAGCTTGAGTGGGAGAGTTTCACCCCTCCACTTT. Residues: CASSLSGRVSPLHF.

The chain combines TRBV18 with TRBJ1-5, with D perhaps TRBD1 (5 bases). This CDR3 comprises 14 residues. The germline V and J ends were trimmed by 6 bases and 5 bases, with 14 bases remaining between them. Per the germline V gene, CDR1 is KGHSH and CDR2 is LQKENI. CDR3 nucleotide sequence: TGTGCCAGCTCTCCGGGAGGGACCTATCAGCCCCAGCATTTT. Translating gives CASSPGGTYQPQHF.

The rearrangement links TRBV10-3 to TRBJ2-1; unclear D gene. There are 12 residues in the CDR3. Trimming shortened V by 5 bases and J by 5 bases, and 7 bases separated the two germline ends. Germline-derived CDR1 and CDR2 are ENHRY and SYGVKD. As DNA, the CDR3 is TGTGCCATCAGTATAAGTGACAATGAGCAGTTCTTC. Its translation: CAISISDNEQFF.

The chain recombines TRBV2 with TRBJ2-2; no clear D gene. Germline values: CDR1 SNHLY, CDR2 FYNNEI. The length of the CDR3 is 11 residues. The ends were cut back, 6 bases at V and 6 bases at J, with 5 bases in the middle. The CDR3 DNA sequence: TGTGCCAGCAGGGCCCCCGGGGAGCTGTTTTTT. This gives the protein CASRAPGELFF. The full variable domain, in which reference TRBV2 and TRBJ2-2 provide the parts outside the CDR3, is EPEVTQTPSHQVTQMGQEVILRCVPISNHLYFYWYRQILGQKVEFLVSFYNNEISEKSEIFDDQFSVERPDGSNFTLKIRSTKLEDSAMYFCASRAPGELFFGEGSRLTVL.

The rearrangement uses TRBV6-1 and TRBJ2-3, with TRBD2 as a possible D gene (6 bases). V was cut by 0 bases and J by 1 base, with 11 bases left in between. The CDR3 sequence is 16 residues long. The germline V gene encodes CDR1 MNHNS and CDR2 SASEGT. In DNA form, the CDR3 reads TGTGCCAGCAGTGAAGCGGAGGGCGGAGGCACAGATACGCAGTATTTT. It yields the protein CASSEAEGGGTDTQYF.

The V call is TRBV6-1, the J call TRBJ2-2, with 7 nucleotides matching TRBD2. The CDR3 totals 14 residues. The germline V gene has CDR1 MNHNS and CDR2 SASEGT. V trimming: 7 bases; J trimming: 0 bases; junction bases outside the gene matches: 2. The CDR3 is CASKRDANTGELFF. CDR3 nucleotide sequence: TGTGCCAGCAAGCGGGACGCGAACACCGGGGAGCTGTTTTTT.

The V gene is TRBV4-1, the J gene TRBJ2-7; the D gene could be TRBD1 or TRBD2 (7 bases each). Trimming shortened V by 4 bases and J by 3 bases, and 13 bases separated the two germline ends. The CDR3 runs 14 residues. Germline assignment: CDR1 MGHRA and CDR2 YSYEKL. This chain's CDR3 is CASSPGGVSYEQYF. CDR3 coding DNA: TGCGCCAGCAGCCCAGGGGGGGTAAGCTACGAGCAGTACTTC.

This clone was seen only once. The CDR3 DNA is TGTGCCAGCAGCCATAAGACTAGCGGGGGCACAGATACGCAGTATTTT. It encodes CASSHKTSGGTDTQYF. V is TRBV7-8 and J is TRBJ2-3; 11 bases fit TRBD2. The CDR3 consists of 16 residues. Germline values: CDR1 SGHVS, CDR2 FQNEAQ. V dropped 5 bases and J dropped 1; count of bases not matched to a gene: 5.

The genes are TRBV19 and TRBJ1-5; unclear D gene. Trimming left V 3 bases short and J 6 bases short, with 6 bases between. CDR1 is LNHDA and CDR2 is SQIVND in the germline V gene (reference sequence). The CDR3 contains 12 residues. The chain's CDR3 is CASSIPPQPQHF. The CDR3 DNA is TGTGCCAGTAGTATCCCCCCTCAGCCCCAGCATTTT.

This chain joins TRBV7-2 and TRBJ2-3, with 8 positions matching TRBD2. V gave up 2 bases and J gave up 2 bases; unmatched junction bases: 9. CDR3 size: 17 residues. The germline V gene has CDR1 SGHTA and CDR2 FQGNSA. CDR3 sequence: CASSLQGLAATTDTQYF. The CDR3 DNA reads TGTGCCAGCAGCTTACAAGGACTAGCAGCCACCACAGATACGCAGTATTTT.

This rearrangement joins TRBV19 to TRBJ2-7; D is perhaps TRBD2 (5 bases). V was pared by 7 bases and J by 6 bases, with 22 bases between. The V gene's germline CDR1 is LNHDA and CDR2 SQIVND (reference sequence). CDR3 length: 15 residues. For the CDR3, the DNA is TGTGCCAGTACCAATCTGTTGGGCCAGCGGCTCGAGCAGTACTTC. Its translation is CASTNLLGQRLEQYF.

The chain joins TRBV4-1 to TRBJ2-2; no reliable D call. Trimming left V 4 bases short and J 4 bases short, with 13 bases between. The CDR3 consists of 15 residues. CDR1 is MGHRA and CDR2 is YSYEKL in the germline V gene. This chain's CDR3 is CASSPPWLTTGELFF. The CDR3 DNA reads TGCGCCAGCAGCCCACCATGGCTAACCACCGGGGAGCTGTTTTTT.

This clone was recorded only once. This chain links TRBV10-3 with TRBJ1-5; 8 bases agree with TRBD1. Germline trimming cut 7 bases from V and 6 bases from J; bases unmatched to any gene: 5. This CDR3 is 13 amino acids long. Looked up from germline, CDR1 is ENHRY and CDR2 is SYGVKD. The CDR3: CAITDRESQPQHF. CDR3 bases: TGTGCCATCACGGACAGGGAAAGTCAGCCCCAGCATTTT.

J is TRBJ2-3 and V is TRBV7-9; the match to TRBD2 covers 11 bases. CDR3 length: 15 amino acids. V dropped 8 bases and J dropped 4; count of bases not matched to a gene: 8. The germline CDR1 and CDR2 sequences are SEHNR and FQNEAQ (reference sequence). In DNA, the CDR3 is TGTGCCAGCGCGATACTAGCGGGAGTCTCAGATACGCAGTATTTT. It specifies CASAILAGVSDTQYF.

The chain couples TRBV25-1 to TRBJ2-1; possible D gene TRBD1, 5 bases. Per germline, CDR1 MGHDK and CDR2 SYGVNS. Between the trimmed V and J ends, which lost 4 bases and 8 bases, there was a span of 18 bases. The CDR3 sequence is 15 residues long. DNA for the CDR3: TGTGCCAGCAGTGGCGAAGTTCAGGGCGTGGATGAGCAGTTCTTC. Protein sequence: CASSGEVQGVDEQFF.

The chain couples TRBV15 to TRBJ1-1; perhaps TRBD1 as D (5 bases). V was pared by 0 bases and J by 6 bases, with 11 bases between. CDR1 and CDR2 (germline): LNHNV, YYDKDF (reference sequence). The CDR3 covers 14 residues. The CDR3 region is CATSRDLGRAEAFF. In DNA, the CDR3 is TGTGCCACCAGCAGAGATCTCGGCAGGGCTGAAGCTTTCTTT.

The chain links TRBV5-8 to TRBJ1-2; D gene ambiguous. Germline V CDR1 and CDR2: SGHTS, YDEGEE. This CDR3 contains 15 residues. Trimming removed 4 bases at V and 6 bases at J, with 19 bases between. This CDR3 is CASSSLDPGIDGYTF. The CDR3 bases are TGTGCCAGCAGCAGCTTGGATCCGGGGATCGATGGCTACACCTTC.